Presented here are 24 T cell receptor beta chains from one specimen sequenced in a study of cytomegalovirus exposure and HLA in healthy donors. Use of 60 Vbeta and 13 Jbeta primers characterized the PCR. Method: immunoSEQ multiplex PCR; TCRdb's copy keeps in-frame clones and lacks some. The sample has approximately 100,000 clones, 73% seen once. The sequenced sample consisted of PBMCs. The source of these receptors is a man between 40 and 49 years old in good health and CMV-seronegative.

The J gene is TRBJ1-2, the V gene TRBV27, with TRBD1 matching over 9 bases. J gave up 6 bases and V 6 bases, and 23 bases lay outside the gene matches. Germline-derived CDR1 and CDR2 are MNHEY and SMNVEV (reference sequence). The CDR3 runs to 19 residues. DNA for the CDR3: TGTGCCAGCAGCCCACAACGGAGGACAGGGGCGTACCTAATTGATGGCTACACCTTC. Its protein is CASSPQRRTGAYLIDGYTF.

V usage is TRBV4-2 and J usage is TRBJ1-2; no reliable D call. V gave up 0 bases and J gave up 4 bases, with 6 bases separating them. This CDR3 has 13 amino acids. Germline CDR1 reads LGHNA; CDR2 reads YNFKEQ. The CDR3 is CASSQDFGYGYTF. The CDR3 DNA sequence: TGTGCCAGCAGCCAAGATTTCGGCTATGGCTACACCTTC.

V usage is TRBV4-3 and J usage is TRBJ2-7; possible D gene TRBD2, 5 bases. Germline assignment: CDR1 LGHNA and CDR2 YSLEER. Trimming left V 0 bases short and J 4 bases short, with 13 bases between. The CDR3 contains 15 residues. As DNA, the CDR3 is TGCGCCAGCAGCCAAGATTCTGGGTGGAGGTACGAGCAGTACTTC. Translation gives CASSQDSGWRYEQYF.

V and J are TRBV19 and TRBJ2-2, with a weak D call TRBD2 (7 bases). V lost 10 bases and J lost 7, with 13 bases in between. The CDR3 sequence is 12 residues long. Looked up from germline, CDR1 is LNHDA and CDR2 is SQIVND (reference sequence). CDR3 protein: CAKGGGGGELFF. For the CDR3, the DNA is TGTGCCAAAGGGGGGGGCGGCGGGGAGCTGTTTTTT.

Regarding this clone: Other nucleotide sequences from this sample produce the same CDR3. The chain combines TRBV10-3 with TRBJ2-3; no clear D. The CDR3 is 14 amino acids. Germline V CDR1 and CDR2: ENHRY, SYGVKD. V was trimmed by 2 bases and J by 5 bases, leaving 11 bases between them. The CDR3 is CAISEGAPGDTQYF. The CDR3 coding sequence is TGTGCCATCAGTGAGGGTGCCCCCGGAGATACGCAGTATTTT.

In its sample, this clone was seen once. The J gene is TRBJ1-2, the V gene TRBV29-1, with D unresolved. This CDR3 is 13 amino acids long. The V and J ends lost 3 bases and 4 bases respectively, with 12 bases between them. Germline-derived CDR1 and CDR2 are SQVTM and ANQGSEA. CDR3 protein: CSVDEGRSYGYTF. As DNA, the CDR3 is TGCAGCGTTGACGAGGGAAGGAGCTATGGCTACACCTTC.

J is TRBJ2-1 and V is TRBV15, with a tentative D call TRBD1 (6 bases). V was trimmed by 5 bases and J by 0 bases, leaving 26 bases between them. The CDR3 is 20 amino acids. Germline V CDR1 and CDR2: LNHNV, YYDKDF (reference sequence). CDR3 sequence: CATSRTVIQTYRDSYNEQFF. The CDR3 DNA reads TGTGCCACCAGCCGTACCGTGATTCAAACTTACAGGGACTCCTACAATGAGCAGTTCTTC. The entire variable domain, with the rest obtained from reference TRBV15 and TRBJ2-1, is as follows: DAMVIQNPRYQVTQFGKPVTLSCSQTLNHNVMYWYQQKSSQAPKLLFHYYDKDFNNEADTPDNFQSRRPNTSFCFLDIRSPGLGDTAMYLCATSRTVIQTYRDSYNEQFFGPGTRLTVL.

The rearrangement uses TRBV27 and TRBJ2-7, with 9 bases lining up with TRBD1. This CDR3 has 15 residues. V was pared by 6 bases and J by 5 bases, with 11 bases of the junction left unmatched. The germline CDR1 and CDR2 sequences are MNHEY and SMNVEV (reference sequence). Here the CDR3 DNA reads TGTGCCAGCAGACGTCCCGGGACAGGGTCGAACGAGCAGTACTTC. Translated: CASRRPGTGSNEQYF.

This clone was found once. This chain connects TRBV15 to TRBJ2-5, with 8 bases lining up with TRBD2. This CDR3 is built from 15 residues. The germline V gene encodes CDR1 LNHNV and CDR2 YYDKDF (reference sequence). J gave up 5 bases and V 3 bases, and 8 bases lay outside the gene matches. The DNA of the CDR3 is TGTGCCACCAGCAGTAAGCCGGGACTAGTGGAGACCCAGTACTTC. Translated: CATSSKPGLVETQYF.

In this sample, this clone turned up once. The J gene is TRBJ2-4, the V gene TRBV4-1; 8 bases are shared with TRBD1. CDR3 size: 15 residues. J was trimmed by 4 bases and V by 3 bases; bases with no gene match: 5. Germline V lookup: CDR1 MGHRA, CDR2 YSYEKL. CDR3 in amino acids: CASSHIGQGKNIQYF. The CDR3, as DNA: TGCGCCAGCAGCCATATAGGACAGGGAAAAAACATTCAGTACTTC.

This clone has only a few counts. The gene calls are TRBV7-6 and TRBJ1-3; D is unclear. CDR1 and CDR2 (germline): SGHVS, FNYEAQ. Trimming cost V 3 bases and J 2 bases, with 17 bases left between them. The CDR3 contains 17 residues. The CDR3 sequence is CASSLTLSLEAGNTIYF. The CDR3 DNA sequence: TGTGCCAGCAGCTTGACCCTGTCCCTTGAGGCTGGAAACACCATATATTTT. Full variable domain (missing parts from reference TRBV7-6 and TRBJ1-3): GAGVSQSPRYKVTKRGQDVALRCDPISGHVSLYWYRQALGQGPEFLTYFNYEAQQDKSGLPNDRFSAERPEGSISTLTIQRTEQRDSAMYRCASSLTLSLEAGNTIYFGEGSWLTVV.

This chain links TRBV6-4 with TRBJ2-7; no firm D call. The length of the CDR3 is 14 residues. V lost 1 base, J lost 4 bases, and 11 bases lay in between. CDR1 and CDR2 from the germline V gene are MRHNA and SNTAGT. CDR3 protein: CASSDYAGSYEQYF. CDR3 DNA: TGTGCCAGCAGTGACTACGCAGGTTCATACGAGCAGTACTTC.

This chain connects TRBV4-3 to TRBJ2-2, with 8 bases fitting TRBD1. The length of the CDR3 is 16 residues. CDR1 is LGHNA, CDR2 YSLEER, per germline. V dropped 0 bases and J dropped 5; count of bases not matched to a gene: 5. The CDR3 coding sequence is TGCGCCAGCAGCCAAGACAGGGGGCTAGGGACCGGGGAGCTGTTTTTT. This encodes CASSQDRGLGTGELFF.

The genes are TRBV28 and TRBJ2-3; 11 nucleotides agree with TRBD2. CDR1 and CDR2 from the germline V gene are MDHEN and SYDVKM. CDR3 length: 17 amino acids. J gave up 3 bases and V 0 bases, and 5 bases lay outside the gene matches. DNA of the CDR3: TGTGCCAGCAGTTTATGGGTAGCGGGGGGGCCAACAGATACGCAGTATTTT. It codes for CASSLWVAGGPTDTQYF.

J is TRBJ2-3 and V is TRBV11-2; TRBD1 matches 7 bases. The CDR3 sequence is 14 residues long. V was pared by 7 bases and J by 1 base, with 5 bases of the junction left unmatched. Germline CDR1 SGHAT, CDR2 FQNNGV. The CDR3 sequence: CASIQGLRTDTQYF. CDR3 DNA: TGTGCCAGCATACAGGGGTTGCGCACAGATACGCAGTATTTT.

The CDR3 reads CASSSRQGHGYTF. In DNA, the CDR3 is TGTGCCAGCAGCTCCCGACAGGGGCATGGCTACACCTTC. V gene TRBV7-6 combines with J gene TRBJ1-2, with 8 positions matching TRBD1. The CDR3 loop spans 13 amino acids. The V gene's germline CDR1 is SGHVS and CDR2 FNYEAQ. With 4 bases clipped from V and 6 bases from J, the junction kept 4 bases outside the gene matches.

The rearrangement uses TRBV7-8 and TRBJ2-3; no definite D call. CDR1 is SGHVS and CDR2 is FQNEAQ in the germline V gene. The CDR3 sequence is 12 residues long. V was clipped by 5 bases and J by 3 bases, with 6 bases between them. Here the CDR3 DNA reads TGTGCCAGCAGCACCCGGACAGATACGCAGTATTTT. Protein sequence: CASSTRTDTQYF.

The rearrangement joins TRBV19 to TRBJ2-2, with 7 positions matching TRBD1. CDR3 length: 16 amino acids. V was pared by 10 bases and J by 0 bases, with 11 bases of the junction left unmatched. Germline V lookup: CDR1 LNHDA, CDR2 SQIVND (reference sequence). CDR3 protein: CATHNPGQTNTGELFF. CDR3 nucleotide sequence: TGTGCCACACATAACCCGGGACAGACGAACACCGGGGAGCTGTTTTTT.

The V and J genes are TRBV5-1 and TRBJ2-1, with a tentative D call TRBD1 (5 bases). This CDR3 is built from 16 residues. V dropped 0 bases and J dropped 4 bases, with 14 bases sitting between them. From germline, CDR1 is SGHRS and CDR2 YFSETQ. DNA of the CDR3: TGCGCCAGCAGCTTGGCCGGAACAGGCTTGTACAATGAGCAGTTCTTC. Amino acid sequence: CASSLAGTGLYNEQFF.

This sequence joins TRBV11-2 and TRBJ1-5; D perhaps matches TRBD1 (6 bases). V was cut by 5 bases and J by 0 bases, with 11 bases left in between. CDR3 length equals 15 residues. Germline CDR1 is SGHAT and CDR2 is FQNNGV. The CDR3 region has the DNA TGTGCCAGCAGCAAAGGGGGGGGTAGCAATCAGCCCCAGCATTTT. Residues: CASSKGGGSNQPQHF.

V gene TRBV7-2 combines with J gene TRBJ2-5; D may be TRBD1 (5 bases). Trimming removed 5 bases at V and 5 bases at J, with 9 bases between. The CDR3 runs 12 residues. In germline, CDR1 is SGHTA, CDR2 FQGNSA. CDR3 DNA sequence: TGTGCCAGCAGCACAGGCCGGGAGACCCAGTACTTC. This codes for CASSTGRETQYF.

The chain joins TRBV2 to TRBJ2-3; D is ambiguous. CDR1 SNHLY and CDR2 FYNNEI come from the germline V gene. This CDR3 spans 12 amino acids. Trimming took off 5 bases at V and 4 bases at J, with 7 bases between the two ends. The chain's CDR3 is CASSLQSDTQYF. As DNA, the CDR3 is TGTGCCAGCAGTCTACAGTCAGATACGCAGTATTTT. Looking up the rest from reference TRBV2 and TRBJ2-3 gives the full variable domain: EPEVTQTPSHQVTQMGQEVILRCVPISNHLYFYWYRQILGQKVEFLVSFYNNEISEKSEIFDDQFSVERPDGSNFTLKIRSTKLEDSAMYFCASSLQSDTQYFGPGTRLTVL.

This chain links TRBV29-1 with TRBJ1-1; D possibly corresponds to TRBD1 (5 bases). V was cut by 6 bases and J by 10 bases, with 15 bases left in between. CDR3 length: 11 amino acids. Germline V CDR1 and CDR2: SQVTM, ANQGSEA. The CDR3 DNA reads as TGCAGCGTATCGGGGGTCGGGACAGCTTTCTTT. Translation: CSVSGVGTAFF.

V gene TRBV7-3 combines with J gene TRBJ2-3; perhaps TRBD2 as D (6 bases). V shed 9 bases and J shed 6 bases, with 19 bases lying between them. The CDR3 is 14 residues long. CDR1 is SGHTA and CDR2 is FQGTGA in the germline V gene. CDR3 amino acids: CASVLSPRGDTQYF. The CDR3, as DNA: TGTGCCAGTGTTCTGAGTCCCCGGGGGGATACGCAGTATTTT.